Listed below are T cell receptor beta chains from one sample, sequenced in a study of cytomegalovirus exposure and HLA in healthy donors. The method was immunoSEQ multiplex PCR; TCRdb's version includes in-frame clones alone and lacks a portion of them. The table lists about 94,000 clones, about four fifths of them singletons, with 10% in the top ten. Specimen: PBMCs. Every receptor here comes from a human donor in good health. CDR3s include the opening cysteine and the closing phenylalanine or tryptophan. The D gene is left open where the match is weak. Part of the rows lack a size; the others show once, few, many or a class for expanded clones.

clone size: few; D gene: .; V gene: TRBV4-2; J gene: TRBJ2-1; CDR3 protein: CASNEIAEGDNEQFF; CDR3 DNA: TGTGCCAGCAACGAAATAGCGGAGGGAGACAATGAGCAGTTCTTC
clone size: .; D gene: .; V gene: TRBV5-1; J gene: TRBJ2-7; CDR3 protein: CASAQEGTYEQYF; CDR3 DNA: TGCGCCAGCGCCCAGGAGGGTACCTACGAGCAGTACTTC
clone size: .; D gene: .; V gene: TRBV7-3; J gene: TRBJ2-1; CDR3 protein: CASSSTGGTGNNEQFF; CDR3 DNA: TGTGCCAGCAGCTCAACGGGGGGGACAGGGAACAATGAGCAGTTCTTC
clone size: .; D gene: TRBD1; V gene: TRBV11-2; J gene: TRBJ2-7; CDR3 protein: CASSPAPGQGRTRYEQYF; CDR3 DNA: TGTGCCAGCAGCCCCGCCCCCGGACAGGGAAGGACGAGATACGAGCAGTACTTC
clone size: .; D gene: TRBD2; V gene: TRBV10-2; J gene: TRBJ2-7; CDR3 protein: CASSPGLAGGLRSYEQYF; CDR3 DNA: TGCGCCAGCAGCCCCGGACTAGCGGGAGGGCTCCGCTCCTACGAGCAGTACTTC
clone size: .; D gene: .; V gene: TRBV4-3; J gene: TRBJ2-2; CDR3 protein: CASSQDRSLNTGELFF; CDR3 DNA: TGCGCCAGCAGCCAAGATCGATCACTCAACACCGGGGAGCTGTTTTTT
clone size: few; D gene: .; V gene: TRBV4-3; J gene: TRBJ2-7; CDR3 protein: CASSQQRAYEQYF; CDR3 DNA: TGCGCCAGCAGCCAACAGCGAGCCTACGAGCAGTACTTC
clone size: .; D gene: .; V gene: TRBV29-1; J gene: TRBJ1-3; CDR3 protein: CSVRISGGNTIYF; CDR3 DNA: TGCAGCGTTAGGATAAGCGGAGGAAACACCATATATTTT
clone size: .; D gene: .; V gene: TRBV27; J gene: TRBJ2-7; CDR3 protein: CASSLMGPTYEQYF; CDR3 DNA: TGTGCCAGCAGTTTAATGGGGCCTACCTACGAGCAGTACTTC
clone size: .; D gene: TRBD2; V gene: TRBV28; J gene: TRBJ2-3; CDR3 protein: CASSPRLADTDTQYF; CDR3 DNA: TGTGCCAGCAGTCCCAGACTAGCGGACACAGATACGCAGTATTTT
clone size: .; D gene: TRBD1; V gene: TRBV4-3; J gene: TRBJ1-4; CDR3 protein: CASSIRDRGREKLFF; CDR3 DNA: TGCGCCAGCAGCATACGGGACAGGGGAAGGGAAAAACTGTTTTTT
clone size: .; D gene: .; V gene: TRBV7-2; J gene: TRBJ1-2; CDR3 protein: CASSLNRRQDGYTF; CDR3 DNA: TGTGCCAGCAGCTTAAATAGGCGCCAGGATGGCTACACCTTC
clone size: .; D gene: .; V gene: TRBV5-4; J gene: TRBJ1-6; CDR3 protein: CASGNSGGGGGSPLHF; CDR3 DNA: TGTGCCAGCGGGAACAGTGGTGGTGGGGGGGGTTCACCCCTCCACTTT
clone size: once; D gene: .; V gene: TRBV7-6; J gene: TRBJ2-5; CDR3 protein: CASSLETDQETQYF; CDR3 DNA: TGTGCCAGCAGCTTAGAAACAGACCAAGAGACCCAGTACTTC
clone size: .; D gene: TRBD1; V gene: TRBV9; J gene: TRBJ1-2; CDR3 protein: CASSAGQGPYGYTF; CDR3 DNA: TGTGCCAGCAGTGCAGGACAGGGACCGTATGGCTACACCTTC
clone size: few; D gene: .; V gene: TRBV30; J gene: TRBJ1-1; CDR3 protein: CAWSIYHSNTEAFF; CDR3 DNA: TGTGCCTGGAGTATCTACCACTCGAACACTGAAGCTTTCTTT
clone size: .; D gene: .; V gene: TRBV5-1; J gene: TRBJ2-6; CDR3 protein: CASSLGSGGFSGANVLTF; CDR3 DNA: TGCGCCAGCAGCTTGGGTAGCGGAGGTTTCTCTGGGGCCAACGTCCTGACTTTC
clone size: .; D gene: TRBD1; V gene: TRBV7-2; J gene: TRBJ1-1; CDR3 protein: CASSLVGTGTGFTEAFF; CDR3 DNA: TGTGCCAGCAGCTTAGTGGGGACCGGGACAGGCTTCACTGAAGCTTTCTTT
clone size: .; D gene: TRBD2; V gene: TRBV6-4; J gene: TRBJ2-3; CDR3 protein: CASSEGAGGNPDTQYF; CDR3 DNA: TGTGCCAGCAGTGAAGGAGCGGGGGGTAATCCAGATACGCAGTATTTT
clone size: .; D gene: TRBD1; V gene: TRBV11-2; J gene: TRBJ2-7; CDR3 protein: CASSPTRDRPYEQYF; CDR3 DNA: TGTGCCAGCAGCCCCACCCGGGACAGACCCTACGAGCAGTACTTC
clone size: .; D gene: TRBD1; V gene: TRBV9; J gene: TRBJ2-7; CDR3 protein: CASSASGGASYEQYF; CDR3 DNA: TGTGCCAGCAGCGCCTCAGGGGGCGCCTCCTACGAGCAGTACTTC
clone size: .; D gene: .; V gene: TRBV7-9; J gene: TRBJ2-3; CDR3 protein: CASSSKWADTQYF; CDR3 DNA: TGTGCCAGCAGCTCCAAATGGGCGGATACGCAGTATTTT
clone size: .; D gene: .; V gene: TRBV7-6; J gene: TRBJ2-4; CDR3 protein: CASSSIGSDGDIQYF; CDR3 DNA: TGTGCCAGCAGCTCAATCGGTAGCGACGGAGACATTCAGTACTTC
clone size: .; D gene: .; V gene: TRBV5-4; J gene: TRBJ2-2; CDR3 protein: CASSLAQGSVTGELFF; CDR3 DNA: TGTGCCAGCAGCTTGGCACAGGGAAGTGTCACCGGGGAGCTGTTTTTT
clone size: few; D gene: .; V gene: TRBV5-6; J gene: TRBJ2-1; CDR3 protein: CASSLTGLSYNEQFF; CDR3 DNA: TGTGCCAGCAGCTTGACTGGTCTCTCCTACAATGAGCAGTTCTTC
clone size: .; D gene: .; V gene: TRBV7-9; J gene: TRBJ1-1; CDR3 protein: CASSTPGGGLMAFF; CDR3 DNA: TGTGCCAGCAGCACCCCTGGGGGGGGCCTGATGGCTTTCTTT
clone size: .; D gene: .; V gene: TRBV23-1; J gene: TRBJ1-1; CDR3 protein: CASSHPRQAFF; CDR3 DNA: TGCGCCAGCAGTCATCCGCGGCAAGCTTTCTTT